These T cell receptor beta chains were read from a single sample in a study of blood T cell repertoires in COVID-19. The method was immunoSEQ multiplex PCR; TCRdb's version includes in-frame clones alone and lacks a portion of them. The data show some 200,000 clones, with around three quarters seen just once and 5.5% held by the top ten. The sample consisted of peripheral blood. All receptors come from a woman aged 70-85 years with acute or convalescent COVID-19. Each CDR3 is given with its conserved first and last residue. A D gene is named only where the DNA matches it firmly.

v_gene: TRBV27; d_gene: NA; j_gene: TRBJ2-3; len: 15; CDR3aa: CASSSTGPSTDTQYF
v_gene: TRBV28; d_gene: NA; j_gene: TRBJ1-3; len: 13; CDR3aa: CASSLASGNTIYF
v_gene: TRBV2; d_gene: TRBD2; j_gene: TRBJ2-3; len: 15; CDR3aa: CASSLLAGGVNTQYF
v_gene: TRBV18; d_gene: TRBD1; j_gene: TRBJ1-1; len: 15; CDR3aa: CASSPRLMTGGEAFF
v_gene: TRBV19; d_gene: TRBD2; j_gene: TRBJ2-1; len: 17; CDR3aa: CASSIPGLARTYNEQFF
v_gene: TRBV3-1/TRBV3-2; d_gene: NA; j_gene: TRBJ1-1; len: 14; CDR3aa: CASSTRAQGTEAFF
v_gene: TRBV19; d_gene: NA; j_gene: TRBJ1-2; len: 16; CDR3aa: CASSIAPGDLGYGYTF
v_gene: TRBV27; d_gene: TRBD1; j_gene: TRBJ2-7; len: 15; CDR3aa: CASSFGLGQGYEQYF
v_gene: TRBV3-1/TRBV3-2; d_gene: NA; j_gene: TRBJ2-5; len: 14; CDR3aa: CASSHATRQETQYF
v_gene: TRBV7-9; d_gene: NA; j_gene: TRBJ1-4; len: 15; CDR3aa: CASSSFMGPNEKLFF
v_gene: TRBV6-1; d_gene: NA; j_gene: TRBJ1-2; len: 12; CDR3aa: CASSEGAWGYTF
v_gene: TRBV7-9; d_gene: NA; j_gene: TRBJ1-1; len: 13; CDR3aa: CASSLTGRTEAFF
v_gene: TRBV4-1; d_gene: TRBD1; j_gene: TRBJ2-7; len: 15; CDR3aa: CASSPGQGRGYEQYF
v_gene: TRBV2; d_gene: NA; j_gene: TRBJ1-6; len: 15; CDR3aa: CASSGQGPNNSPLHF
v_gene: TRBV24-1; d_gene: TRBD2; j_gene: TRBJ2-2; len: 15; CDR3aa: CATTGGLAGAGELFF
v_gene: TRBV7-9; d_gene: TRBD2; j_gene: TRBJ2-7; len: 15; CDR3aa: CASSSTSGRAYEQYF
v_gene: TRBV7-8; d_gene: NA; j_gene: TRBJ2-3; len: 14; CDR3aa: CASSLANTLNTQYF
v_gene: TRBV6-5; d_gene: TRBD2; j_gene: TRBJ2-1; len: 16; CDR3aa: CASSYYSTSGASEQFF
v_gene: TRBV10-3; d_gene: TRBD1; j_gene: TRBJ1-1; len: 13; CDR3aa: CAVTGALNTEAFF
v_gene: TRBV5-4; d_gene: TRBD1; j_gene: TRBJ2-2; len: 15; CDR3aa: CASSLEGAASGELFF
v_gene: TRBV10-3; d_gene: TRBD1; j_gene: TRBJ2-5; len: 13; CDR3aa: CAIMGQGFETQYF
v_gene: TRBV3-1/TRBV3-2; d_gene: TRBD1; j_gene: TRBJ1-2; len: 14; CDR3aa: CASSRGQLTRGYTF
v_gene: TRBV7-2; d_gene: TRBD2; j_gene: TRBJ2-3; len: 18; CDR3aa: CASSLGTSGRPSTDTQYF
v_gene: TRBV30; d_gene: NA; j_gene: TRBJ2-7; len: 14; CDR3aa: CAWSSGTDSYEQYF
v_gene: TRBV18; d_gene: TRBD2; j_gene: TRBJ2-7; len: 14; CDR3aa: CASSPRGGVDEQYF
v_gene: TRBV6-1; d_gene: TRBD1; j_gene: TRBJ1-3; len: 13; CDR3aa: CASSSTGENTIYF
v_gene: TRBV18; d_gene: NA; j_gene: TRBJ2-1; len: 13; CDR3aa: CASSPLRELEQFF
v_gene: TRBV4-2; d_gene: NA; j_gene: TRBJ2-1; len: 11; CDR3aa: CASSHNNEQFF
v_gene: TRBV27; d_gene: TRBD1; j_gene: TRBJ1-6; len: 19; CDR3aa: CASRRGTGTAGSYNSPLHF
v_gene: TRBV19; d_gene: NA; j_gene: TRBJ1-5; len: 14; CDR3aa: CASSGRVISQPQHF
v_gene: TRBV19; d_gene: TRBD1; j_gene: TRBJ2-1; len: 12; CDR3aa: CAASQSGTGPFF
v_gene: TRBV2; d_gene: TRBD2; j_gene: TRBJ2-1; len: 16; CDR3aa: CASSESASGTYNEQFF
v_gene: TRBV5-1; d_gene: NA; j_gene: TRBJ1-4; len: 15; CDR3aa: CASSLEGQKNEKLFF
v_gene: TRBV29-1; d_gene: NA; j_gene: TRBJ2-3; len: 11; CDR3aa: CSAGRGDTQYF
v_gene: TRBV5-1; d_gene: TRBD2; j_gene: TRBJ2-7; len: 15; CDR3aa: CASSFGTSGTYEQYF
v_gene: TRBV2; d_gene: NA; j_gene: TRBJ1-6; len: 10; CDR3aa: CASSLSPLHF